Presented here are 29 T cell receptor beta chains from one specimen sequenced in a study of T cells in Graves' hyperthyroidism and ophthalmopathy. Authors of the study amplified TCR beta CDR3 regions from RNA transcripts. First-round RT-PCR targeting the TCR CDR3 was performed with the HTBI primer set. TCRdb recomputed calls from the multiplex PCR reads with MiXCR, one row per CDR3 protein. The table includes 450,000 to 650,000 distinct CDR3 sequences, roughly 17% detected once. The material sequenced was blood. The receptors come from a woman between 18 and 29 years old with Graves' ophthalmopathy.

This clonotype has ten or more counts. A single base separates this from a much larger clone, so it may be a read error. The chain combines TRBV9 with TRBJ2-5, with D possibly being TRBD1 (6 bases). The CDR3 loop spans 13 amino acids. Germline lookup yields CDR1 SGDLS and CDR2 YYNGEE. The V and J ends lost 4 bases and 2 bases respectively, with 9 bases between them. CDR3 in amino acids: CASSSTGQETQYF. CDR3 coding DNA: TGTGCCAGCAGCTCCACAGGGCAAGAGACCCAGTACTTC.

This clonotype was recorded a few times. The chain uses TRBV19 and TRBJ2-1; D possibly corresponds to TRBD2 (5 bases). V was pared by 4 bases and J by 8 bases, with 18 bases between. The CDR3 loop spans 15 amino acids. CDR1 LNHDA and CDR2 SQIVND come from the germline V gene (reference sequence). CDR3 sequence reads: CASSRDPRSSYEQFF. The CDR3, as DNA: TGTGCCAGTAGTAGGGATCCCCGCTCTAGCTATGAGCAGTTCTTC.

The rearrangement uses TRBV30 and TRBJ2-7; D tentatively fits TRBD1 or TRBD2 (5 bases each). The V gene lost 4 bases and the J gene lost 7 bases, with 26 bases spanning the gap. Germline V gives CDR1 GTSNPN, CDR2 SVGIG (reference sequence). The CDR3 runs 16 residues. The CDR3 DNA reads as TGTGCCTGGACCCCCTCCGGGACCTTAGGACGGTGGGAGCAGTACTTC. It is translated as CAWTPSGTLGRWEQYF.

The rearrangement joins TRBV28 to TRBJ2-5, with TRBD2 as a possible D gene (5 bases). This CDR3 comprises 14 residues. The V end was cut by 1 base, the J end by 2 bases, with 8 bases between. The V gene's germline CDR1 is MDHEN and CDR2 SYDVKM. The CDR3 is CASSLFSEQETQYF. In DNA form, the CDR3 reads TGTGCCAGCAGTTTATTTAGCGAGCAAGAGACCCAGTACTTC.

This clonotype has ten or more counts. The chain is built from TRBV7-8 and TRBJ1-1, with D possibly matching TRBD1 (5 bases). Deletions cut 5 bases from V and 0 bases from J, with 16 bases between. CDR3 length equals 16 residues. Germline CDR1 is SGHVS and CDR2 is FQNEAQ. The CDR3: CASSPNAGTMNTEAFF. The CDR3 DNA reads TGTGCCAGCAGCCCGAATGCCGGGACCATGAACACTGAAGCTTTCTTT.

This clonotype was detected only a few times. Without the conserved terminal phenylalanine or tryptophan, this CDR3 likely stems from a read error. The rearrangement links TRBV20-1 to TRBJ2-7; D remains ambiguous. The germline CDR1 and CDR2 sequences are DFQATT and SNEGSKA (reference sequence). The CDR3 is 14 amino acids. V lost 5 bases, J lost 1 base, and 15 bases lay in between. This CDR3 is CSAVPRAFSYEQYL. DNA for the CDR3: TGCAGTGCTGTACCTCGGGCCTTTTCCTACGAGCAGTACCTC.

The genes are TRBV28 and TRBJ2-1; TRBD1 or TRBD2 may be the D gene (5 bases each). The CDR3 is 14 residues long. Germline CDR1 reads MDHEN; CDR2 reads SYDVKM. V was clipped by 11 bases and J by 12 bases, with 26 bases between them. CDR3 region: CASGRRGVLFGQFF. Here the CDR3 DNA reads TGTGCCTCGGGTCGCCGGGGCGTTCTTTTTGGGCAGTTCTTC.

This chain joins TRBV29-1 and TRBJ1-2, with 7 bases identical to TRBD1. Per germline, CDR1 SQVTM and CDR2 ANQGSEA. The ends lost 0 bases at V and 4 bases at J; junction bases unmatched: 8. This CDR3 is built from 15 residues. CDR3 bases: TGCAGCGTTGAAGATCGACAGGGAATAGGCTATGGCTACACCTTC. This codes for CSVEDRQGIGYGYTF.

This clonotype was recorded at least ten times. This chain joins TRBV27 and TRBJ2-7, with D perhaps given as TRBD1 or TRBD2 (5 bases each). CDR3 length: 13 residues. Trimming left V 2 bases short and J 7 bases short, with 12 bases between. Germline CDR1 is MNHEY and CDR2 is SMNVEV (reference sequence). The chain's CDR3 is CASSLQGSGEQYF. The DNA for the CDR3 is TGTGCCAGCAGTTTACAGGGATCGGGGGAGCAGTACTTC.

This chain uses TRBV5-5 with TRBJ2-7; 12 nucleotides match TRBD1. CDR1 and CDR2 from the germline V gene are SGHKS and YYEKEE (reference sequence). V trimming: 4 bases; J trimming: 3 bases; junction bases outside the gene matches: 8. This CDR3 comprises 16 residues. The CDR3 spells CASSRGGTGGFYEQYF. The CDR3 coding sequence is TGTGCCAGCAGCCGCGGCGGGACAGGGGGCTTCTACGAGCAGTACTTC.

The CDR3 spells CASGLERLLGNGYTF. In nucleotides, the CDR3 is TGTGCTAGTGGTTTGGAGCGGCTACTCGGCAATGGCTACACCTTC. This chain uses TRBV12-5 with TRBJ1-2; D unclear. V was shortened by 1 base and J by 6 bases, with 15 bases between the two germline ends. Germline CDR1 is LGHNT and CDR2 is FRNRAP. This CDR3 contains 15 residues.

The chain combines TRBV9 with TRBJ1-1; a possible D gene is TRBD1 (5 bases). Germline V gene data show CDR1 as SGDLS and CDR2 as YYNGEE. This CDR3 comprises 15 residues. V lost 2 bases and J lost 1, with 12 bases in between. The CDR3 DNA sequence: TGTGCCAGCAGCGTGGGACCCGGGGGGAACACTGAAGCTTTCTTT. Translating gives CASSVGPGGNTEAFF.

This clonotype came up many times. V gene TRBV7-2 combines with J gene TRBJ2-1; 7 nucleotides match TRBD2. This CDR3 region has 16 residues. Germline CDR1 reads SGHTA; CDR2 reads FQGNSA. The trim removed 7 bases at V and 2 bases at J, leaving 11 bases unmatched. The CDR3 nucleotides are TGTGCCAGCATCCCGTCTGGGGCGGGGGCCTACAATGAGCAGTTCTTC. It specifies CASIPSGAGAYNEQFF. Complete variable domain (other parts from reference TRBV7-2 and TRBJ2-1): GAGVSQSPSNKVTEKGKDVELRCDPISGHTALYWYRQSLGQGLEFLIYFQGNSAPDKSGLPSDRFSAERTGGSVSTLTIQRTQQEDSAVYLCASIPSGAGAYNEQFFGPGTRLTVL.

Many counts were recorded for this clonotype. This chain uses TRBV27 with TRBJ1-1; no clear D gene. Germline CDR1 reads MNHEY; CDR2 reads SMNVEV (reference sequence). Deletions cut 6 bases from V and 0 bases from J, with 17 bases between. This CDR3 region has 16 residues. CDR3 region: CASSPLGEGMNTEAFF. The CDR3 region has the DNA TGTGCCAGCAGCCCCCTCGGGGAAGGGATGAACACTGAAGCTTTCTTT.

This clonotype was detected a few times. V is TRBV27 and J is TRBJ2-7; 7 bases fit TRBD1. J was trimmed by 0 bases and V by 5 bases; bases with no gene match: 7. The CDR3 loop spans 15 amino acids. Germline V gene data show CDR1 as MNHEY and CDR2 as SMNVEV (reference sequence). CDR3 loop: CASSPGTDSSYEQYF. CDR3 DNA: TGTGCCAGCAGTCCCGGGACAGATAGCTCCTACGAGCAGTACTTC.

This clonotype has a handful of counts. This chain joins TRBV19 and TRBJ1-6; tentative D call: TRBD1 (6 bases). V was cut by 6 bases and J by 9 bases, with 12 bases left in between. CDR1 and CDR2 from the germline V gene are LNHDA and SQIVND (reference sequence). CDR3 length: 13 amino acids. DNA of the CDR3: TGTGCCAGTAGGAACAGGGACGGTTCACCCCTCCACTTT. This translates into CASRNRDGSPLHF.

This clonotype has more than one count but fewer than ten. This chain joins TRBV7-9 and TRBJ2-6; D gene unclear. The CDR3 contains 17 residues. Trimming pared 2 bases from V and 2 bases from J, leaving 13 bases between. The V gene's germline CDR1 is SEHNR and CDR2 FQNEAQ (reference sequence). CDR3 loop: CASSLSYREPGANVLTF. In nucleotides, the CDR3 is TGTGCCAGCAGCTTATCGTATCGTGAACCTGGGGCCAACGTCCTGACTTTC. Full variable domain (rest looked up from reference TRBV7-9 and TRBJ2-6): DTGVSQNPRHKITKRGQNVTFRCDPISEHNRLYWYRQTLGQGPEFLTYFQNEAQLEKSRLLSDRFSAERPKGSFSTLEIQRTEQGDSAMYLCASSLSYREPGANVLTFGAGSRLTVL.

This clonotype was seen at least ten times. The chain employs TRBV6-1 and TRBJ2-3; the D is unclear. The CDR3 is 13 amino acids. The V end lost 7 bases, the J end lost 2 bases, and 10 bases lay between the germline ends. Looked up from germline, CDR1 is MNHNS and CDR2 is SASEGT. The CDR3 here is CASTEQNTDTQYF. The CDR3 region has the DNA TGTGCCAGCACGGAGCAAAACACAGATACGCAGTATTTT.

Comment on this clonotype: This sequence may be a read error, since a much larger clone differs from it by one base. The gene calls are TRBV12-3 or TRBV12-4 and TRBJ2-4; D perhaps matches TRBD2 (7 bases). V gave up 2 bases and J gave up 9 bases, with 14 bases separating them. The length of the CDR3 is 14 residues. CDR3 loop: CASSLRGAGSIQYF. The CDR3 region has the DNA TGTGCCAGCAGTTTACGGGGGGCTGGGAGCATTCAGTACTTC.

The table lists this clonotype with many counts. The chain carries TRBV28 and TRBJ1-5; 7 bases fit TRBD1. V lost 10 bases, J lost 5 bases, and 5 bases stayed unmatched. The CDR3 runs 12 residues. Germline CDR1 and CDR2: MDHEN and SYDVKM. The CDR3 sequence: CAIDTGDQPQHF. The CDR3 DNA sequence: TGTGCCATCGACACAGGGGATCAGCCCCAGCATTTT.

There are many counts of this clonotype. The chain recombines TRBV6-5 with TRBJ1-6; no reliable D call. V lost 2 bases to trimming and J lost 10 bases, with 9 bases between them. The CDR3 covers 13 residues. Germline CDR1 MNHEY, CDR2 SVGAGI. Here the CDR3 DNA reads TGTGCCAGCAGTTACAATCACGGATCACCCCTCCACTTT. It encodes CASSYNHGSPLHF.

This clonotype has ten or more counts. The chain recombines TRBV27 with TRBJ2-7; 7 bases agree with TRBD2. Trimming at V came to 5 bases and at J to 0 bases, leaving 7 bases not matched to a gene. The length of the CDR3 is 15 residues. Germline V gene data show CDR1 as MNHEY and CDR2 as SMNVEV (reference sequence). The CDR3 reads CASSPVAGFSYEQYF. CDR3 DNA sequence: TGTGCCAGCAGTCCCGTAGCGGGCTTCTCCTACGAGCAGTACTTC.

This clonotype has just one count. The chain is built from TRBV28 and TRBJ2-7, with 8 positions matching TRBD1. Trimming at V came to 4 bases and at J to 5 bases, leaving 7 bases not matched to a gene. The CDR3 extends over 14 amino acids. CDR1 is MDHEN and CDR2 is SYDVKM in the germline V gene. The CDR3 spells CASSSSGQGDEQYF. CDR3 coding DNA: TGTGCCAGCAGTTCCTCCGGACAGGGAGACGAGCAGTACTTC.

This clonotype was observed at least ten times. This chain links TRBV5-1 with TRBJ2-3; 8 bases are shared with TRBD2. The trim removed 3 bases at V and 3 bases at J, leaving 9 bases unmatched. The CDR3 is 16 amino acids. Germline V gene data show CDR1 as SGHRS and CDR2 as YFSETQ. Here the CDR3 reads CASSSLAGSRTDTQYF. CDR3 nucleotides: TGCGCCAGCAGCTCCTTAGCGGGAAGTCGAACAGATACGCAGTATTTT.

This clonotype was picked up one time. The chain uses TRBV28 and TRBJ1-6, with a weak D call TRBD1 (5 bases). The CDR3 length is 18 residues. Germline V gene sequence: CDR1 MDHEN, CDR2 SYDVKM. The V end lost 2 bases, the J end lost 0 bases, and 14 bases lay between the germline ends. The CDR3 bases are TGTGCCAGCAGTTTAGACAGAAGCGCGAGCTCCTATAATTCACCCCTCCACTTT. It translates to CASSLDRSASSYNSPLHF.

V usage is TRBV10-3 and J usage is TRBJ1-1; no clear D gene. Germline V CDR1 and CDR2: ENHRY, SYGVKD. The length of the CDR3 is 14 residues. V gave up 6 bases and J gave up 3 bases, with 14 bases separating them. The CDR3 region has the DNA TGTGCCATCAGGGAAGGGTTAGTGGACACTGAAGCTTTCTTT. It specifies CAIREGLVDTEAFF.

This clonotype was counted only a few times. The rearrangement links TRBV4-2 to TRBJ2-1; possible D gene TRBD2, 6 bases. This CDR3 region has 17 residues. The V and J ends lost 0 bases and 1 base respectively, with 13 bases between them. Per germline, CDR1 LGHNA and CDR2 YNFKEQ. CDR3 amino acids: CASSQDSQRVSYNEQFF. CDR3 DNA sequence: TGTGCCAGCAGCCAAGATTCCCAGCGGGTTTCCTACAATGAGCAGTTCTTC.

This clonotype was counted ten times or more. J is TRBJ2-1 and V is TRBV30; TRBD2 agrees at 8 bases. Per the germline V gene, CDR1 is GTSNPN and CDR2 is SVGIG (reference sequence). Germline trimming cut 0 bases from V and 5 bases from J; bases unmatched to any gene: 18. There are 19 residues in the CDR3. The CDR3 sequence is CAWSVLGGRFSLRDNEQFF. In DNA, the CDR3 is TGTGCCTGGAGTGTACTGGGCGGGAGGTTCTCTCTTCGGGACAATGAGCAGTTCTTC.

This clonotype has more than one count but fewer than ten. This rearrangement joins TRBV7-3 to TRBJ2-7, with TRBD2 matching over 11 bases. Germline V gene lookup returns CDR1 SGHTA and CDR2 FQGTGA. V was clipped by 5 bases and J by 4 bases; unmatched bases: 7. This CDR3 contains 15 residues. Here the CDR3 DNA reads TGTGCCAGCAGCCTAGTAGCGGGGGGGATATACGAGCAGTACTTC. The encoded protein is CASSLVAGGIYEQYF.